What follows describes a single TCR beta chain. The data are from a study of cytomegalovirus exposure and HLA in healthy donors. Looking at the study overall: When fewer than 400 donors were genotyped, more than 70% of them were found to fall in the Caucasian-associated ancestry cluster.

With 60 Vbeta and 13 Jbeta primers, the PCR was carried out. Original processing notes: An analysis performed later counted about 80 million unique TCR beta chains (roughly 10 million of them shared). TCRdb keeps only in-frame clones here, not all; method: immunoSEQ multiplex PCR. The DNA was the basis for D and trimming; V, J and clone size are from that table. Its listing shows fewer than 250,000 clones. The TCR originated in a woman aged 30 to 39 in good health and CMV-seropositive. What was sequenced was PBMCs.

The CDR3 DNA reads as TGTGCCTGGGGGACAGGGGCCACTGAAGCTTTCTTT. Encoded protein: CAWGTGATEAFF. The rearrangement uses TRBV30 and TRBJ1-1; 10 bases line up with TRBD1. Unmatched junction bases numbered 1, after V lost 5 bases and J lost 4 bases. The CDR3 contains 12 residues. Looked up from germline, CDR1 is GTSNPN and CDR2 is SVGIG (reference sequence). The whole variable domain, filled in from reference TRBV30 and TRBJ1-1, reads SQTIHQWPATLVQPVGSPLSLECTVEGTSNPNLYWYRQAAGRGLQLLFYSVGIGQISSEVPQNLSASRPQDRQFILSSKKLLLSDSGFYLCAWGTGATEAFFGQGTRLTVV.